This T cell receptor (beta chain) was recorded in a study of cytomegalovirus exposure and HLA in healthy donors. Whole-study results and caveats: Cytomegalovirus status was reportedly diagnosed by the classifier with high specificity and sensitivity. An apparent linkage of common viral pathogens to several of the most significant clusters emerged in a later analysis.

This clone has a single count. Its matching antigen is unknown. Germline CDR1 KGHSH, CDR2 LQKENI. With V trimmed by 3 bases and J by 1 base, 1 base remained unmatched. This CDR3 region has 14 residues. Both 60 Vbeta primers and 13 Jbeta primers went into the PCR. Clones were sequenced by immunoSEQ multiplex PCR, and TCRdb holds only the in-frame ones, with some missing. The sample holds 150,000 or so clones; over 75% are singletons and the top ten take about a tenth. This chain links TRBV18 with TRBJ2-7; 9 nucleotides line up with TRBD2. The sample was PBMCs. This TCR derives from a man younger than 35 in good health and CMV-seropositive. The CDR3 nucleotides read TGTGCCAGCTCACCTAGCGGGGGTTCCTACGAGCAGTACTTC. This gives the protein CASSPSGGSYEQYF.